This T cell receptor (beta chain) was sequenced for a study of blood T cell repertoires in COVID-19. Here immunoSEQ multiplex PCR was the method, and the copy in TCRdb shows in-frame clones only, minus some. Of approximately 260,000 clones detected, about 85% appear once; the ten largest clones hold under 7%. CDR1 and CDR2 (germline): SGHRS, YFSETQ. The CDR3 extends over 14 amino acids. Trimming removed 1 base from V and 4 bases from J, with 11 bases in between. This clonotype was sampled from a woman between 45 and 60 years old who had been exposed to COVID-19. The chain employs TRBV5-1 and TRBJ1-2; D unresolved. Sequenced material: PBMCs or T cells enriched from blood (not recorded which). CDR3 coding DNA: TGCGCCAGCAGCTTGAGTGACAAAACCTATGGCTACACCTTC. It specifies CASSLSDKTYGYTF.